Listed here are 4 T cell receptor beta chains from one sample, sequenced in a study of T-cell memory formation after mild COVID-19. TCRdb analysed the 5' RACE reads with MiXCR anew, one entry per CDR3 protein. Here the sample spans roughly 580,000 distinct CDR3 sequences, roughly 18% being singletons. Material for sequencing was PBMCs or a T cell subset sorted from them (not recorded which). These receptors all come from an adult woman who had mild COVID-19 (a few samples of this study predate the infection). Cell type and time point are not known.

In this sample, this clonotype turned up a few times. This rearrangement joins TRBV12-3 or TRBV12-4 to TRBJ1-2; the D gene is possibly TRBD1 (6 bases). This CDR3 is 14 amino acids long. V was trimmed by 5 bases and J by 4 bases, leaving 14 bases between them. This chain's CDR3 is CASSLGGAIYGYTF. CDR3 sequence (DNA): TGTGCCAGCAGTCTCGGGGGCGCGATCTATGGCTACACCTTC.

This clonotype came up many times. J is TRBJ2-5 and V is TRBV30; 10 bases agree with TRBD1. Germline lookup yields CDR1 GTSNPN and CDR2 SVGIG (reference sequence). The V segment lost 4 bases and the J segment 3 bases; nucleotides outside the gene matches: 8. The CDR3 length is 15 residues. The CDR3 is CAWIRAGTGEETQYF. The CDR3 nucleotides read TGTGCCTGGATCCGCGCCGGGACAGGGGAAGAGACCCAGTACTTC.

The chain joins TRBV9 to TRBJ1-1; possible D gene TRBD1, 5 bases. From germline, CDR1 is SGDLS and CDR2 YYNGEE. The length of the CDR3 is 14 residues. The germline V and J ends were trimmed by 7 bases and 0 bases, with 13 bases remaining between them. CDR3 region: CASGTTQVNTEAFF. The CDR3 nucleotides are TGTGCCAGCGGAACAACACAGGTGAACACTGAAGCTTTCTTT.

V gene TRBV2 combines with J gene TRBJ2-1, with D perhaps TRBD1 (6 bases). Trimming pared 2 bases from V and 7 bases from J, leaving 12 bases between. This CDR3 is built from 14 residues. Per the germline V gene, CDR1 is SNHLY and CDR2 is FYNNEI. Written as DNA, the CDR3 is TGTGCCAGCAGTGAACCCAGGGGTAATAATGAGCAGTTCTTC. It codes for CASSEPRGNNEQFF.